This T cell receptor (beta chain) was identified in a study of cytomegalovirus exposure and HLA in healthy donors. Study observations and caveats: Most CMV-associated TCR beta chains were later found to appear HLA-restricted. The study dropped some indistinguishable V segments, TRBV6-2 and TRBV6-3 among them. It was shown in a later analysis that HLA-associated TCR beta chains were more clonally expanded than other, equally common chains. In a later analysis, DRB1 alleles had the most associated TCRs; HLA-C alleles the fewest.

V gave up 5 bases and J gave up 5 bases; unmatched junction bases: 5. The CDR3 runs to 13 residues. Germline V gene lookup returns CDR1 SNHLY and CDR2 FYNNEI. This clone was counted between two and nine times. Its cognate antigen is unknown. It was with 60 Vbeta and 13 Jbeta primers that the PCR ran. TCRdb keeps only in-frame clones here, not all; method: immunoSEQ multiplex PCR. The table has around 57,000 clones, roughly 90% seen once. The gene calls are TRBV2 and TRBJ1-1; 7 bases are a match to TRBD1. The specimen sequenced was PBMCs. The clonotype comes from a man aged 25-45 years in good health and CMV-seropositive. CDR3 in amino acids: CASSHRGETEAFF. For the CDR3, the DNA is TGTGCCAGCAGTCACAGGGGAGAAACTGAAGCTTTCTTT.